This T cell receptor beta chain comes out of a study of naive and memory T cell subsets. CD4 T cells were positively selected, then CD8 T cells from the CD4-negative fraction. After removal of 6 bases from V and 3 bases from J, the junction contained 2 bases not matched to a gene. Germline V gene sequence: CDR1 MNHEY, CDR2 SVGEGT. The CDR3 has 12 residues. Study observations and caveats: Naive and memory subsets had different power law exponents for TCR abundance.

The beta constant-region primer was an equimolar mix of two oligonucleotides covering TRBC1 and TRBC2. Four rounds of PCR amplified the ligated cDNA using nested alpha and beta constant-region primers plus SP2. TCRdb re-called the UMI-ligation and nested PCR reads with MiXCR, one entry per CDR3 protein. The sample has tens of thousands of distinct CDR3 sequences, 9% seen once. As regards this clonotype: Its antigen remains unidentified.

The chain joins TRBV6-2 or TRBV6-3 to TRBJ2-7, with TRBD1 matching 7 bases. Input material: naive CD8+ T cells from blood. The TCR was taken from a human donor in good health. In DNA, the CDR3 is TGTGCCAGCAGAGGGACAGACTACGAGCAGTACTTC. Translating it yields CASRGTDYEQYF.